Included here is one T cell receptor beta chain sequence, with context. The record originates from a study of blood T cell repertoires in COVID-19. As for the study in general: Sites across the United States, Italy and Spain contributed samples from acute and convalescent COVID-19. PBMCs, B-cell-depleted T cells, or T cells provided the cDNA or gDNA that made up the material.

As originally analysed: Reference gene primer amplification in the assay estimated nucleated cell counts. TCRdb keeps only in-frame clones here, not all; method: immunoSEQ multiplex PCR. V and J calls plus clone size are reproduced from that table; the DNA served to infer D and trimming. The sample has over 200,000 clones, over 70% seen once. The trim removed 5 bases at V and 8 bases at J, leaving 11 bases unmatched. This CDR3 has 15 residues. Looked up from germline, CDR1 is LNHDA and CDR2 is SQIVND (reference sequence). The sample was peripheral blood. The rearrangement uses TRBV19 and TRBJ1-4; 7 bases map to TRBD1. This receptor was identified in a woman of 80 years or more with acute or convalescent COVID-19. For the CDR3, the DNA is TGTGCCAGTAGTTTGAGACAGGGTTACGGCGAAAAACTGTTTTTT. This encodes CASSLRQGYGEKLFF.